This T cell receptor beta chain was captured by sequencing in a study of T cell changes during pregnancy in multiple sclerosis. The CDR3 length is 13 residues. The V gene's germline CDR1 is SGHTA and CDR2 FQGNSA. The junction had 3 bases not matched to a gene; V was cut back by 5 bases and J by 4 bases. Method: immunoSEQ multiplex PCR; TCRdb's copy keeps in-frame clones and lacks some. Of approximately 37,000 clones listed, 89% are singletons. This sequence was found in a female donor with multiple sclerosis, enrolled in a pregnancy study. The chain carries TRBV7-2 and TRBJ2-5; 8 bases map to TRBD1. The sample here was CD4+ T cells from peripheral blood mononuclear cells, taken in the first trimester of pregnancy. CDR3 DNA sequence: TGTGCCAGCAGCGAACAGGGGGTAGAGACCCAGTACTTC. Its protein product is CASSEQGVETQYF.